This TCR beta chain was observed in a study of cytomegalovirus exposure and HLA in healthy donors. Remarks on this clone: Its antigen is not known.

Germline loops: CDR1 LGHNA, CDR2 YSLEER. There are 15 residues in the CDR3. Trimming shortened V by 1 base and J by 0 bases, and 8 bases separated the two germline ends. Primers: 60 Vbeta forward and 13 Jbeta reverse. Assay used: immunoSEQ multiplex PCR; TCRdb lists only in-frame clones, some missing. The table shows roughly 100,000 clones, with approximately 79% occurring only once. Study observations and caveats: Analyses of presence and absence presupposed an approximately uniform sequencing depth across donors.

Sequenced input: PBMCs. The chain combines TRBV4-3 with TRBJ2-3; D gene ambiguous. The receptor was isolated from a man aged 30 to 39 in good health and CMV-seropositive. As DNA, the CDR3 is TGCGCCAGCAGCCAAGTCCCAGGTAGCACAGATACGCAGTATTTT. This translates into CASSQVPGSTDTQYF.